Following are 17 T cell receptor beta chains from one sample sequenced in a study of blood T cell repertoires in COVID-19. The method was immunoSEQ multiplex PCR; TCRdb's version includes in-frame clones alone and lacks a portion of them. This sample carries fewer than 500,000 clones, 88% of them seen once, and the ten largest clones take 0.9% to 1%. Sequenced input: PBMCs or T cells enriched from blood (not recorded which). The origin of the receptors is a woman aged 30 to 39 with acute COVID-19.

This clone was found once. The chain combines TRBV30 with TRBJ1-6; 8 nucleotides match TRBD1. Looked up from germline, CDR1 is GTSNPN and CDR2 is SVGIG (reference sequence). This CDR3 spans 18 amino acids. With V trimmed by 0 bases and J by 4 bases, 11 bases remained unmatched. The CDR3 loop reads CAWSVSPNRGGYNSPLHF. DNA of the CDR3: TGTGCCTGGAGTGTATCCCCAAACAGGGGGGGGTATAATTCACCCCTCCACTTT.

The CDR3 spells CASATTSGGVLNEQFF. DNA of the CDR3: TGCGCCAGCGCGACGACTAGCGGGGGGGTTTTGAATGAGCAGTTCTTC. V usage is TRBV5-1 and J usage is TRBJ2-1; 14 bases match TRBD2. Germline values: CDR1 SGHRS, CDR2 YFSETQ. After removal of 7 bases from V and 7 bases from J, the junction contained 10 bases not matched to a gene. The CDR3 spans 16 residues.

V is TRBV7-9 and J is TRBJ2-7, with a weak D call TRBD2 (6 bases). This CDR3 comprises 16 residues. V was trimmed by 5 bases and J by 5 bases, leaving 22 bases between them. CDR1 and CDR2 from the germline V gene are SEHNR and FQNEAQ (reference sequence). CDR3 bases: TGTGCCAGCAGCCTAGGTTTCCCTACTTCTAGCGACGAGCAGTACTTC. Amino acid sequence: CASSLGFPTSSDEQYF.

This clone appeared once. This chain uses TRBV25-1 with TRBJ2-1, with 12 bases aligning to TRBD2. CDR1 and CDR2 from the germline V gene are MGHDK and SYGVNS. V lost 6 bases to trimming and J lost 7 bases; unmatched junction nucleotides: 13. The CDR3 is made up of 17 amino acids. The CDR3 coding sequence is TGTGCCAGCAGCCCGGCCCGAGCTAGCGGGGGGGGGAATGAGCAGTTCTTC. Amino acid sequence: CASSPARASGGGNEQFF.

The chain's CDR3 is CASSSGTKRGIEQFF. In DNA form, the CDR3 reads TGTGCCAGCAGCTCCGGGACCAAGCGGGGAATTGAGCAGTTCTTC. The V gene is TRBV11-3, the J gene TRBJ2-1; 7 nucleotides agree with TRBD2. The V gene's germline CDR1 is SGHNT and CDR2 YENEEA. CDR3 length equals 15 residues. The V segment lost 4 bases and the J segment 9 bases; nucleotides outside the gene matches: 12.

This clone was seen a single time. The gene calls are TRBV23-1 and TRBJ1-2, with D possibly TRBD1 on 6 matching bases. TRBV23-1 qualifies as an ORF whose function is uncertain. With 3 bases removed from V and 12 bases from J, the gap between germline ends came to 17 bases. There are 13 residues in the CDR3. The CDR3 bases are TGCGCCAGCAGTCACCAAGCCAACAGGGACAACACCTTC. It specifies CASSHQANRDNTF.

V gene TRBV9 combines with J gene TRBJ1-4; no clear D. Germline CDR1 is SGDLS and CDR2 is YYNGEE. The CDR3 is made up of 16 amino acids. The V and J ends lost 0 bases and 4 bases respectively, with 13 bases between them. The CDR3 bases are TGTGCCAGCAGCGTAGGGCGGGCAGGACTTAATGAAAAACTGTTTTTT. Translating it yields CASSVGRAGLNEKLFF.

The CDR3: CASSEAKDGAEAFF. CDR3 DNA sequence: TGTGCCAGCAGTGAAGCGAAGGATGGAGCTGAAGCTTTCTTT. The chain has TRBV6-1 and TRBJ1-1; D not certain. Trimming pared 0 bases from V and 6 bases from J, leaving 11 bases between. Per germline, CDR1 MNHNS and CDR2 SASEGT. This CDR3 has 14 amino acids.

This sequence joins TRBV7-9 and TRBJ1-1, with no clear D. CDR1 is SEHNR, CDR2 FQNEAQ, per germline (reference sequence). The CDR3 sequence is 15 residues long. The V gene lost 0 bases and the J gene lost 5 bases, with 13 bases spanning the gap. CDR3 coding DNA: TGTGCCAGCAGCTTAGCCGGAGGGCTTGAAACTGAAGCTTTCTTT. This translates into CASSLAGGLETEAFF. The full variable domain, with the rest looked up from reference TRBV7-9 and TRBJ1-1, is DTGVSQNPRHKITKRGQNVTFRCDPISEHNRLYWYRQTLGQGPEFLTYFQNEAQLEKSRLLSDRFSAERPKGSFSTLEIQRTEQGDSAMYLCASSLAGGLETEAFFGQGTRLTVV.

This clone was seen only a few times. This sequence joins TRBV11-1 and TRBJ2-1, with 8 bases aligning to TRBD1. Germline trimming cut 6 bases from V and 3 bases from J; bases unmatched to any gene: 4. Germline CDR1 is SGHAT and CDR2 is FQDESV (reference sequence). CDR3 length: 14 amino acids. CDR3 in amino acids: CASSYRGNYNEQFF. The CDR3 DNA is TGTGCCAGCAGTTACAGGGGGAACTACAATGAGCAGTTCTTC.

CDR3 coding DNA: TGTGCCGTTATGCGGCGGGGGTTGGACGAGCAGTACTTC. As protein: CAVMRRGLDEQYF. The chain carries TRBV6-5 and TRBJ2-7; the match to TRBD2 covers 7 bases. The CDR3 loop spans 13 amino acids. The germline V gene has CDR1 MNHEY and CDR2 SVGAGI. The V gene end was trimmed by 11 bases and the J gene end by 5 bases; junction bases not matched to a gene: 12.

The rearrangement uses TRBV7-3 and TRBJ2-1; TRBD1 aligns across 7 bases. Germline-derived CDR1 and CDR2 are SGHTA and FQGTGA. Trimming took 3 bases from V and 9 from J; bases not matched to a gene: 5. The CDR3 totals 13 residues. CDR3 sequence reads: CASSFDRDLEQFF. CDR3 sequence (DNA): TGTGCCAGCAGCTTCGACAGGGACCTTGAGCAGTTCTTC.

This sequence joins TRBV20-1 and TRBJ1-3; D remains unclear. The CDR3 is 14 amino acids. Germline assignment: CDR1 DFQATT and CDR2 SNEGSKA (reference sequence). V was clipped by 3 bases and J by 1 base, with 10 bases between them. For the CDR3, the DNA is TGCAGTGCTAGTAACTTCGGGTCTGGAAACACCATATATTTT. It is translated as CSASNFGSGNTIYF.

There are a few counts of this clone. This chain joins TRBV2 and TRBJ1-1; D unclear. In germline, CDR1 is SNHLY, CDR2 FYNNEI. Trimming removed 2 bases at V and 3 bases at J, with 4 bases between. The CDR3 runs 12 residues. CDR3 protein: CASSEWHTEAFF. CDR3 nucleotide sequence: TGTGCCAGCAGTGAATGGCACACTGAAGCTTTCTTT.

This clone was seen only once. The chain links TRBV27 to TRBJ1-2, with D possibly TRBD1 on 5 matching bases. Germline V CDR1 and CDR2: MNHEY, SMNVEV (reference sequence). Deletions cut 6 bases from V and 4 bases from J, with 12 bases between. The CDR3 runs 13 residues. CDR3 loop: CASSPRRGYGYTF. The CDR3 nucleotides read TGTGCCAGCAGCCCTCGGAGGGGCTATGGCTACACCTTC.

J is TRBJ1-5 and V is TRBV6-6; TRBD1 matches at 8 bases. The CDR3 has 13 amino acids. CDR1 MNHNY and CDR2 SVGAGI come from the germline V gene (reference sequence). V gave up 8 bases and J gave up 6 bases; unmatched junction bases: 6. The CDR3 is CASGWTGFQPQHF. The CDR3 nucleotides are TGTGCCAGCGGGTGGACAGGGTTTCAGCCCCAGCATTTT.

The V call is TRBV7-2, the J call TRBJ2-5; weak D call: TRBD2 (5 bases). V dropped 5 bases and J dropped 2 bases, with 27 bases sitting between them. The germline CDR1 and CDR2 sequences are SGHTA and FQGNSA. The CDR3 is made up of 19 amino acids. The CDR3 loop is CASSDHTALTPGKQETQYF. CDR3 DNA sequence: TGTGCCAGCAGCGACCACACCGCCCTTACCCCCGGGAAACAAGAGACCCAGTACTTC.